This TCR beta chain stems from a study of T-cell reconstitution after alpha-beta-depleted transplantation in children. Overall study findings and caveats: Newly made T cells mostly supplied T-cell counts and diversity one year after transplant. Expanded graft clones, several hundred of them, were reportedly the source of alpha-beta T cells about two months after transplant. Surviving recipient cells, namely T cells and thymic progenitors, were the source of high day-60 TCRbeta diversity in some patients.

The CDR3 consists of 15 residues. V gave up 1 base and J gave up 0 bases, with 7 bases separating them. The V gene's germline CDR1 is SGHVS and CDR2 FQNEAQ. Using unique molecular identifiers, the investigators prepared the TCRbeta library. In TCRdb, the PCR reads were re-called with MiXCR into one record per CDR3 protein. The table lists 300,000 to 350,000 distinct CDR3 sequences, roughly 25% of them singletons, with approximately 10% in the top ten. As regards this clonotype: Its antigen is unknown.

This chain joins TRBV7-8 and TRBJ2-1; no clear D gene. The specimen was PBMCs, mostly from graft donor cells, collected 180 days after TCRalphabeta/CD19-depleted stem cell transplant. This TCR was sampled from a male patient younger than 18 who had a stem cell transplant for acute lymphoblastic leukemia, so the T cells may come from the graft donor. This chain's CDR3 is CASSLEGISYNEQFF. In nucleotides, the CDR3 is TGTGCCAGCAGCTTAGAAGGGATCTCCTACAATGAGCAGTTCTTC.